This TCR beta chain was captured by sequencing in a study of T cell repertoires in cytomegalovirus infection. Study information: CMV epitopes that were recently identified and HLA-C-restricted were used alongside well-studied HLA-B-restricted ones. CMV infection plus the matching HLA type was flagged by public TCR beta signatures. General study findings and limits: Carriers of CMV and the relevant HLA type were discriminated by public TCR beta frequency. What dominated the ex vivo response were HLA-C-restricted CMV-specific TCR beta clonotypes.

CDR1 ENHRY and CDR2 SYGVKD come from the germline V gene. The CDR3 extends over 17 amino acids. Comment on this clonotype: Its antigen remains unidentified. One junction end does not reproduce the germline sequence, and a read error may be involved.

Each CDR3 protein gets one entry after TCRdb re-called the reads with MiXCR. The data contain 750,000 to 900,000 distinct CDR3 sequences, roughly 28% of them singletons. This chain links TRBV10-3 with TRBJ2-1; 7 bases align to TRBD2. The receptor comes from a human donor in good health (CMV status not recorded). Some clones in this sample may be carry-over from other donors' samples. The specimen was cultured CD8+ T cells from PBMCs, collected from culture after CMV antigen stimulation. CDR3 sequence: CAVSGGGDYPGYNEQFF. The CDR3 DNA sequence: TGTGCCGTCAGTGGGGGGGGGGACTATCCGGGCTACAATGAGCAGTTCTTC.